A selection of T cell receptor beta chains follows, all from one sample in a study of PD-1 blockade in mismatch repair-deficient tumors. Method: immunoSEQ multiplex PCR; TCRdb's copy keeps in-frame clones and lacks some. The table has some 120,000 clones, 60% to 85% seen once; the top ten hold 4% to 6%. The sample consisted of peripheral blood, taken 60 weeks after starting pembrolizumab. The receptors derive from an adult with mismatch repair-deficient cancer. The CDR3 runs from the conserved cysteine through the conserved F or W. The order of the fields is clone size, J gene, D gene, V gene, CDR3 DNA, CDR3 protein. A D gene is named only where the DNA matches it firmly. Clone size appears in some rows only: once, few, many, or a class for an expanded clone.

size: NA
J: TRBJ1-1
D: NA
V: TRBV11-3
DNA: TGTGCCAGCAGCTTCGGAGGCGGCGAGGTAGCTTTCTTT
CDR3: CASSFGGGEVAFF

size: NA
J: TRBJ2-7
D: TRBD2
V: TRBV28
DNA: TGTGCCAGCAGTCTGGGACTAGCGGGAGGGTACGAGCAGTACTTC
CDR3: CASSLGLAGGYEQYF

size: NA
J: TRBJ2-5
D: NA
V: TRBV29-1
DNA: TGCAGCGTTGAAGGGAACGGGGAGACCCAGTACTTC
CDR3: CSVEGNGETQYF

size: NA
J: TRBJ2-5
D: NA
V: TRBV5-5
DNA: TGTGCCAGCAGCCCGTATCCAGAGGTGGGACAAGAGACCCAGTACTTC
CDR3: CASSPYPEVGQETQYF

size: NA
J: TRBJ2-2
D: TRBD2
V: TRBV19
DNA: TGTGCCAGTGGACTAGCGGGAGGGCAGACCGGGGAGCTGTTTTTT
CDR3: CASGLAGGQTGELFF

size: NA
J: TRBJ2-7
D: NA
V: TRBV19
DNA: TGTGCCACCCAACGGACAGACCACTCCTACGAGCAGTACTTC
CDR3: CATQRTDHSYEQYF

size: NA
J: TRBJ1-3
D: NA
V: TRBV5-1
DNA: TGCGCCAGCAGTTCAGACCCAGGCTCTGGAAACACCATATATTTT
CDR3: CASSSDPGSGNTIYF

size: few
J: TRBJ1-5
D: NA
V: TRBV6-5
DNA: TGTGCCAGCAGTTACTCGATCAATCAGCCCCAGCATTTT
CDR3: CASSYSINQPQHF

size: NA
J: TRBJ2-7
D: NA
V: TRBV11-2
DNA: TGTGCCAGCAGCCAAGTAATCGGCCTGAAAAGGTACGAGCAGTACTTC
CDR3: CASSQVIGLKRYEQYF

size: NA
J: TRBJ2-1
D: NA
V: TRBV7-6
DNA: TGTGCCAGCAGCCGTCTGTGGCGCGATGAGCAGTTCTTC
CDR3: CASSRLWRDEQFF

size: NA
J: TRBJ1-4
D: NA
V: TRBV27
DNA: TGTGCCAGCAGTTTATTAGGGGTAGGGGAAAAACTGTTTTTT
CDR3: CASSLLGVGEKLFF

size: NA
J: TRBJ2-1
D: NA
V: TRBV7-9
DNA: TGTGCCAGCAGCCAACAGATGGGCGGCAATGAGCAGTTCTTC
CDR3: CASSQQMGGNEQFF

size: NA
J: TRBJ1-4
D: NA
V: TRBV5-6
DNA: TGTGCCAGCAGCCCGCCGGGGGGGAACCATGAAAAACTGTTTTTT
CDR3: CASSPPGGNHEKLFF

size: NA
J: TRBJ1-1
D: NA
V: TRBV30
DNA: TGTGCCTGGAACCGGGTGCGCACTGAAGCTTTCTTT
CDR3: CAWNRVRTEAFF

size: NA
J: TRBJ2-3
D: TRBD2
V: TRBV25-1
DNA: TGTGCCAGCAGTGAATATTTTACGCGGGAGGCCATGGATACGCAGTATTTT
CDR3: CASSEYFTREAMDTQYF

size: NA
J: TRBJ1-5
D: TRBD1
V: TRBV6-1
DNA: TGTGCCAGCAGTGAAACAGGGGGCGGACAGCCCCAGCATTTT
CDR3: CASSETGGGQPQHF

size: NA
J: TRBJ2-2
D: TRBD2
V: TRBV5-1
DNA: TGCGCCAGCAGCTTGGGACTAGCGGGAGAGAACACCGGGGAGCTGTTTTTT
CDR3: CASSLGLAGENTGELFF

size: NA
J: TRBJ2-2
D: NA
V: TRBV5-4
DNA: TGTGCCAGCAGCAAAGCCGGAAGCTCAATCGGTTCGAACACCGGGGAGCTGTTTTTT
CDR3: CASSKAGSSIGSNTGELFF

size: few
J: TRBJ1-2
D: NA
V: TRBV7-9
DNA: TGTGCCAGCAGCTTACCCGGGGCGGAGATGGGCTACACCTTC
CDR3: CASSLPGAEMGYTF

size: NA
J: TRBJ2-1
D: TRBD2
V: TRBV4-3
DNA: TGCGCCAGCAGCCCAGTCTTTCTTGTAGCGGGAGTTGTTCCCAATGAGCAGTTCTTC
CDR3: CASSPVFLVAGVVPNEQFF

size: NA
J: TRBJ2-7
D: NA
V: TRBV5-1
DNA: TGCGCCAGCAGCTTGGCCAGGTCCTACGAGCAGTACTTC
CDR3: CASSLARSYEQYF

size: NA
J: TRBJ2-7
D: TRBD1
V: TRBV11-3
DNA: TGTGCCAGCAGCTTAGGGACAGGGGAGGGGGACGAGCAGTACTTC
CDR3: CASSLGTGEGDEQYF

size: NA
J: TRBJ1-1
D: NA
V: TRBV10-3
DNA: TGTGCCATCAGTACCGACGAAACGATGTACACTGAAGCTTTCTTT
CDR3: CAISTDETMYTEAFF

size: NA
J: TRBJ2-1
D: NA
V: TRBV5-6
DNA: TGTGCCAGCAGCCTAGGACCGTTTTACAATGAGCAGTTCTTC
CDR3: CASSLGPFYNEQFF

size: NA
J: TRBJ2-7
D: TRBD2
V: TRBV29-1
DNA: TGCAGCGCCCTTGGGGACTACTCCTACGAGCAGTACTTC
CDR3: CSALGDYSYEQYF

size: NA
J: TRBJ1-4
D: TRBD1
V: TRBV30
DNA: TGTGCCTGGAGTCCGGGACAGGGGACCGAAAAACTGTTTTTT
CDR3: CAWSPGQGTEKLFF

size: many
J: TRBJ1-1
D: NA
V: TRBV2
DNA: TGTGCCAGCAGTGGAGTATCCGCGGCTTTCTTT
CDR3: CASSGVSAAFF

size: NA
J: TRBJ2-1
D: TRBD2
V: TRBV18
DNA: TGTGCCAGCTCCCCTAGCGGGAGTCTCCAGTTCTTC
CDR3: CASSPSGSLQFF

size: few
J: TRBJ2-1
D: NA
V: TRBV2
DNA: TGTGCCAGCATGTTGCTTAGCGGCTACAATGAGCAGTTCTTC
CDR3: CASMLLSGYNEQFF

size: NA
J: TRBJ1-2
D: TRBD1
V: TRBV30
DNA: TGTGCCTGGATTAGGACAGGGAGGTCAAAAGGCTACACCTTC
CDR3: CAWIRTGRSKGYTF

size: NA
J: TRBJ2-7
D: TRBD1
V: TRBV14
DNA: TGTGCCAGCAGCCCCCGCCGGACAGGGGCCTACGAGCAGTACTTC
CDR3: CASSPRRTGAYEQYF

size: NA
J: TRBJ2-3
D: NA
V: TRBV25-1
DNA: TGTGCCAGCAGTGAATGGGGTGGATCCAGGGATACGCAGTATTTT
CDR3: CASSEWGGSRDTQYF

size: NA
J: TRBJ2-3
D: NA
V: TRBV19
DNA: TGTGCCAGTAGTCTCGATTACGGACAGCGCGCAGATACGCAGTATTTT
CDR3: CASSLDYGQRADTQYF

size: NA
J: TRBJ2-1
D: TRBD2
V: TRBV19
DNA: TGTGCCAGTAGTTGGGGACTAGCGGGAGCCAATGAGCAGTTCTTC
CDR3: CASSWGLAGANEQFF

size: once
J: TRBJ1-1
D: NA
V: TRBV4-1
DNA: TGCGCCAGCAGCCAGGGGGTGGAAGCTTTCTTT
CDR3: CASSQGVEAFF

size: NA
J: TRBJ1-2
D: NA
V: TRBV29-1
DNA: TGCAGCGGAGAGGCAACCTCGGGTGGCTACACCTTC
CDR3: CSGEATSGGYTF

size: NA
J: TRBJ1-1
D: TRBD1
V: TRBV18
DNA: TGTGCCAGCCGCGGGACAGCGAACACTGAAGCTTTCTTT
CDR3: CASRGTANTEAFF